These 13 T cell receptor beta chains share one sample of origin, sequenced in a study of beta chain features in type 1 diabetes. Their antigens remain unidentified. Study observations and caveats: A moderate, significant TCRB CDR3 shortening appeared in type 1 diabetes across four CD4+ subsets.

Every bit of the isolated RNA underwent reverse transcription, so sequencing read expressed TCRB transcripts. The data were produced by immunoSEQ multiplex PCR, yet TCRdb's version contains in-frame clones alone and is incomplete. The sample yields about 660,000 clones, around an eighth seen once. What was sequenced was naive CD4+ T cells from blood. The receptor set was obtained from a man between 18 and 29 years old with type 1 diabetes.

A few counts support this clone. The CDR3 DNA reads as TGTGCCAGCAGCTTAGCGTCAGGGGGAATTCAGTACTTC. It codes for CASSLASGGIQYF. The chain uses TRBV7-2 and TRBJ2-4, with 7 bases that match TRBD1. This CDR3 is built from 13 residues. The germline gives CDR1 SGHTA, CDR2 FQGNSA. V was clipped by 0 bases and J by 10 bases; unmatched bases: 3.

Only a few counts were recorded for this clone. The V and J genes are TRBV29-1 and TRBJ2-3; D may correspond to TRBD1 or TRBD2 (5 bases each). The CDR3 extends over 15 amino acids. V was clipped by 1 base and J by 4 bases, with 15 bases between them. Germline V CDR1 and CDR2: SQVTM, ANQGSEA. The CDR3 here is CSVEGAEGTADTQYF. The CDR3 DNA sequence: TGCAGCGTTGAAGGCGCTGAGGGGACGGCAGATACGCAGTATTTT.

The chain employs TRBV6-1 and TRBJ1-5, with a tentative D call TRBD1 (6 bases). Germline assignment: CDR1 MNHNS and CDR2 SASEGT. V was shortened by 4 bases and J by 7 bases, with 11 bases between the two germline ends. The CDR3 extends over 13 amino acids. This chain's CDR3 is CASSGGGRQPQHF. As DNA, the CDR3 is TGTGCCAGCAGTGGTGGGGGCAGGCAGCCCCAGCATTTT.

This clone was counted a few times. The chain is built from TRBV4-2 and TRBJ2-6; TRBD1 agrees at 10 bases. The ends lost 8 bases at V and 2 bases at J; junction bases unmatched: 9. This CDR3 spans 17 amino acids. Germline values: CDR1 LGHNA, CDR2 YNFKEQ. As DNA, the CDR3 is TGTGCCAGCGCCGTTAAGGGACAGGGGACTGGGGCCAACGTCCTGACTTTC. Translating it yields CASAVKGQGTGANVLTF.

This chain connects TRBV7-2 to TRBJ2-3; D gene unclear. CDR1 is SGHTA and CDR2 is FQGNSA in the germline V gene. The ends were cut back, 5 bases at V and 7 bases at J, with 10 bases in the middle. CDR3 length equals 12 residues. CDR3 nucleotide sequence: TGTGCCAGCAGCCCCCCAGATTATACGCAGTATTTT. It yields the protein CASSPPDYTQYF.

This clone was detected only a few times. Different DNA sequences within this sample yield the same CDR3. The chain carries TRBV11-2 and TRBJ2-1, with no clear D. Germline loops: CDR1 SGHAT, CDR2 FQNNGV. V shed 1 base and J shed 4 bases, with 5 bases lying between them. The CDR3 is 13 amino acids. CDR3 amino acids: CASSLGAYNEQFF. The CDR3 DNA reads TGTGCCAGCAGCTTAGGAGCTTACAATGAGCAGTTCTTC.

This clone showed up just a few times. The genes are TRBV27 and TRBJ2-7; D is possibly TRBD1 or TRBD2 (5 bases each). With 6 bases removed from V and 3 bases from J, the gap between germline ends came to 12 bases. The CDR3 runs 13 residues. Germline CDR1 and CDR2: MNHEY and SMNVEV (reference sequence). The CDR3 reads CASRTSGGYEQYF. The CDR3 nucleotides are TGTGCCAGCAGGACATCTGGGGGCTACGAGCAGTACTTC.

J is TRBJ1-1 and V is TRBV6-6; no firm D call. Germline V gene lookup returns CDR1 MNHNY and CDR2 SVGAGI (reference sequence). V was clipped by 0 bases and J by 0 bases, with 8 bases between them. The CDR3 runs to 15 residues. CDR3 nucleotides: TGTGCCAGCAGTTACTCGGACGATATGAACACTGAAGCTTTCTTT. Translation gives CASSYSDDMNTEAFF.

The CDR3 loop reads CASMKTSGGYSYEQYF. CDR3 coding DNA: TGTGCCAGCATGAAGACTAGCGGGGGATACTCCTACGAGCAGTACTTC. The chain combines TRBV2 with TRBJ2-7; 12 bases line up with TRBD2. V lost 7 bases to trimming and J lost 0 bases; unmatched junction nucleotides: 7. CDR3 size: 16 residues. Germline V gene sequence: CDR1 SNHLY, CDR2 FYNNEI.

J is TRBJ2-7 and V is TRBV18, with a tentative D call TRBD2 (5 bases). Trimming took off 0 bases at V and 0 bases at J, with 9 bases between the two ends. Germline CDR1 reads KGHSH; CDR2 reads LQKENI. CDR3 length: 15 amino acids. The DNA of the CDR3 is TGTGCCAGCTCACCACCGGGTAGCGTCTCCTACGAGCAGTACTTC. Protein product: CASSPPGSVSYEQYF.

This clone was detected a few times. The V call is TRBV30, the J call TRBJ1-6; D is ambiguous. Germline loops: CDR1 GTSNPN, CDR2 SVGIG (reference sequence). Trimming left V 3 bases short and J 8 bases short, with 11 bases between. This CDR3 comprises 13 residues. The CDR3 is CAWRAGMDSPLHF. The CDR3 DNA reads as TGTGCCTGGAGGGCTGGGATGGATTCACCCCTCCACTTT. Using reference TRBV30 and TRBJ1-6 for the parts outside the CDR3, the full variable domain is SQTIHQWPATLVQPVGSPLSLECTVEGTSNPNLYWYRQAAGRGLQLLFYSVGIGQISSEVPQNLSASRPQDRQFILSSKKLLLSDSGFYLCAWRAGMDSPLHFGNGTRLTVT.

This clone showed up just a few times. The chain employs TRBV30 and TRBJ2-1; D ambiguous. Germline V lookup: CDR1 GTSNPN, CDR2 SVGIG (reference sequence). Between the trimmed V and J ends, which lost 0 bases and 5 bases, there was a span of 14 bases. The CDR3 contains 15 residues. CDR3 protein: CAWSVSVLTNNEQFF. The CDR3 DNA reads TGTGCCTGGAGTGTATCAGTCCTCACGAACAATGAGCAGTTCTTC.

This clone was detected a few times. The chain recombines TRBV14 with TRBJ2-5, with TRBD1 matching 7 bases. The ends lost 3 bases at V and 2 bases at J; junction bases unmatched: 9. The CDR3 has 16 residues. CDR1 SGHDN and CDR2 FVKESK come from the germline V gene. The CDR3: CASSQVGQTGQETQYF. CDR3 sequence (DNA): TGTGCCAGCAGCCAGGTGGGCCAGACAGGGCAAGAGACCCAGTACTTC.